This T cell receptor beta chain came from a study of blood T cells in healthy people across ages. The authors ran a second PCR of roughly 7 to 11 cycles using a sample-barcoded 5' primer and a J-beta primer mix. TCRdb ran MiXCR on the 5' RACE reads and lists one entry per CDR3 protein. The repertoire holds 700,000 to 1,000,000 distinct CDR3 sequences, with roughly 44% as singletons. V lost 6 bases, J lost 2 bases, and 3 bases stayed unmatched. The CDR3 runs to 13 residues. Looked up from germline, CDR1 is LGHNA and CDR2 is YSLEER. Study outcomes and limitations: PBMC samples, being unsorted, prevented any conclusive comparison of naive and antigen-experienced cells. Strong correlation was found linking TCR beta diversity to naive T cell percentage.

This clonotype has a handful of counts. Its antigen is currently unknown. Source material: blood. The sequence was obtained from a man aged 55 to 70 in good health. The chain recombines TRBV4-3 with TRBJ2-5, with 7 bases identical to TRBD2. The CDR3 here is CASSAGEQETQYF. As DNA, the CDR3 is TGCGCCAGCAGTGCGGGGGAGCAAGAGACCCAGTACTTC.